A single sample is the source of the 3 T cell receptor beta chains below, sequenced in a study of response to subunit inactivated influenza vaccine. MiXCR, applied by TCRdb to the RT-PCR reads, yields one record per CDR3 protein. The sample records over 400,000 distinct CDR3 sequences, about 10% being singletons. The sample in question was PBMCs from blood, obtained about 40 days after vaccination. All receptors come from a man aged 45-65 years who received an inactivated influenza vaccine.

This clonotype was seen a handful of times. V is TRBV4-3 and J is TRBJ1-4; no clear D gene. Germline-derived CDR1 and CDR2 are LGHNA and YSLEER. Between the trimmed V and J ends, which lost 4 bases and 0 bases, there was a span of 12 bases. The CDR3 is 16 residues long. The CDR3 nucleotides read TGCGCCAGCAGCCCCTACTCTGGAGCAACTAATGAAAAACTGTTTTTT. Translating it yields CASSPYSGATNEKLFF.

The chain combines TRBV20-1 with TRBJ2-5; 8 nucleotides match TRBD2. Trimming cost V 7 bases and J 2 bases; bases outside gene matches: 18. This CDR3 has 17 residues. Germline loops: CDR1 DFQATT, CDR2 SNEGSKA (reference sequence). CDR3 nucleotide sequence: TGCAGTGATAAGCCCAACCACGGGCTAGCGGGTCAAGAGACCCAGTACTTC. Translating it yields CSDKPNHGLAGQETQYF.

This clonotype was picked up a small number of times. The chain joins TRBV30 to TRBJ2-7; 8 bases are shared with TRBD2. J lost 4 bases, V lost 5 bases, and 16 bases had no gene match. CDR1 and CDR2 (germline): GTSNPN, SVGIG (reference sequence). The CDR3 contains 16 residues. CDR3 coding DNA: TGTGCCTGGTCCCGGGGGGGGAGTGATTTTCCGTACGAGCAGTACTTC. Amino acid sequence: CAWSRGGSDFPYEQYF.